The clone carrying this T cell receptor (beta chain) was found once. As yet, its antigen is unknown. Germline values: CDR1 WSHSY, CDR2 SAAADI. The CDR3 is 14 residues long. Trimming stripped 10 bases from V and 4 bases from J, with 19 bases between. The Oncomine TCR Beta short-read assay generated sequence data from the DNA of cultured CD4+ T cells. TCRdb called the PCR reads again in MiXCR, with one record for every CDR3 protein. The table lists around 5,700 distinct CDR3 sequences, about 28% of them singletons. The entry originates in a study of vaccination and CD4 T cells after COVID-19. Study at large: Overlapping spike peptides served as the stimulus for the cells. These peptides came from SARS-CoV-2 and from the common cold coronaviruses HCoV-NL63, HCoV-OC43 and HCoV-229E.

Treatment of the sample: approximately 9-day PBMC culture with coronavirus spike peptide pools or control peptides (ViraFEST assay). During the years 2011-2018, before the COVID-19 pandemic, the unexposed donor's CD4+ T cells were collected. The study, taken as a whole, reports: A median of 86.3% of reactive clones, in convalescent patients, became evident only post-vaccination.

This rearrangement joins TRBV10-2 to TRBJ1-1; unclear D gene. The TCR sequence derives from a human donor in good health. The sequencing sample was made of CD4+ T cells from blood, cultured in vitro. Here the CDR3 reads CATINEEGSTEAFF. CDR3 DNA: TGCGCCACCATTAACGAGGAAGGGAGCACTGAAGCTTTCTTT.